The rows below give T cell receptor beta chains drawn from one sample of a study of shared clonotypes between healthy human individuals. This table comes from immunoSEQ multiplex PCR, and its TCRdb copy is limited to in-frame clones, with some not included. The table includes roughly 100,000 clones, around 64% detected once. Input material: memory CD8+ T cells sorted from blood. These receptors all come from a young woman in good health. Both conserved end residues are part of each CDR3. The D gene is left open where the match is weak. Rows may omit the clone size; those that give it use once, few, many or a size class.

D	V	J	size	DNA	CDR3
.	TRBV5-1	TRBJ2-2	.	TGCGCCAGCAGCCGCGCCCCGATGTTCATTACGGACGTTGGGGAGCTGTTTTTT	CASSRAPMFITDVGELFF
TRBD1	TRBV5-1	TRBJ1-1	many	TGCGCCAGCGTCATCGGGACAGGGGGTACTGAAGCTTTCTTT	CASVIGTGGTEAFF
.	TRBV4-1	TRBJ2-1	.	TGCGCCAGCACCTCGGGCCGGAAACAGTTCTTC	CASTSGRKQFF
TRBD2	TRBV11-2	TRBJ2-5	.	TGTGCCAGCAGCTTAGCACTAGCGGGAGGGGGGGAAGAGACCCAGTACTTC	CASSLALAGGGEETQYF
.	TRBV28	TRBJ2-3	once	TGTGCCAGCAGTTTAAGTCAGGCGCGCACAGATACGCAGTATTTT	CASSLSQARTDTQYF
.	TRBV10-2	TRBJ1-4	.	TGCGCCAGCAGTGAGTCCATGGGGCGTGGTGAAAAACTGTTTTTT	CASSESMGRGEKLFF
TRBD1	TRBV7-9	TRBJ2-7	.	TGTGCCAGCAGCCCACGAGGACAGGCTTTCTACGAGCAGTACTTC	CASSPRGQAFYEQYF
.	TRBV10-3	TRBJ2-7	.	TGTGCCATCAGTTCCCGGGACTCACCCTACGAGCAGTACTTC	CAISSRDSPYEQYF
.	TRBV28	TRBJ2-7	.	TGTGCCAGCAGTGGGGGGGATAATAATTGGGACAGGTCCTACGAGCAGTACTTC	CASSGGDNNWDRSYEQYF
.	TRBV4-2	TRBJ2-7	.	TGTGCCAGCAGCTTAACGGGGAGCTCCTACGAGCAGTACTTC	CASSLTGSSYEQYF
TRBD1	TRBV30	TRBJ1-1	.	TGTGCCTGGCCCAGGGGGGGGGACACTGAAGCTTTCTTT	CAWPRGGDTEAFF
TRBD1	TRBV5-1	TRBJ2-5	.	TGCGCCAGCAGCTCAGGACAGGGGCAAGAGACCCAGTACTTC	CASSSGQGQETQYF
TRBD1	TRBV10-1	TRBJ2-1	.	TGCGCCAGCAGTGGAGGGGGCCTTTCTGGCAATGAGCAGTTCTTC	CASSGGGLSGNEQFF
TRBD2	TRBV2	TRBJ2-7	.	TGTGCCAGCAGAGGACTAGCGGTGAACTACGAGCAGTACTTC	CASRGLAVNYEQYF